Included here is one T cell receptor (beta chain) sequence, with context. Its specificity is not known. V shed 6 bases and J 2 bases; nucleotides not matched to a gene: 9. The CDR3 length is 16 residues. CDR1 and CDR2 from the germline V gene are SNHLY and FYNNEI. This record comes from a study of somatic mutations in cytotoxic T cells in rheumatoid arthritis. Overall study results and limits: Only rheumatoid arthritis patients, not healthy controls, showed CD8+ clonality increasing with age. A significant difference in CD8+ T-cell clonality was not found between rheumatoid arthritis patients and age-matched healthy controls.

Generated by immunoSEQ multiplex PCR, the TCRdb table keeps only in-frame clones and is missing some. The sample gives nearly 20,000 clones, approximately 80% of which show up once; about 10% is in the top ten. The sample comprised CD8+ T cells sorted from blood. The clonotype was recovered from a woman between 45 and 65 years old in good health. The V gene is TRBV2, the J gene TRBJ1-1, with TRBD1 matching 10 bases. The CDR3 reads CASRDPGQGSNTEAFF. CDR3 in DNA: TGTGCCAGCAGGGATCCGGGACAGGGGTCAAACACTGAAGCTTTCTTT.